This TCR beta chain was captured by sequencing in a study of cytomegalovirus exposure and HLA in healthy donors. On the study more broadly: Of roughly 400 genotyped donors, roughly 81% grouped in the Caucasian-associated ancestry cluster. Broader study findings: The investigators catalogued 164 TCR beta chains as cytomegalovirus-associated.

Both 60 Vbeta primers and 13 Jbeta primers went into the PCR. The repertoire was sequenced with immunoSEQ multiplex PCR; TCRdb's copy has only in-frame clones and lacks some. The sample lists under 200,000 clones; roughly 85% were seen once. Details on this clone: Its antigen is unidentified.

The germline gives CDR1 SGHRS, CDR2 YFSETQ. This CDR3 has 15 amino acids. V shed 4 bases and J 3 bases; nucleotides not matched to a gene: 2. Material for sequencing was PBMCs. The genes are TRBV5-1 and TRBJ2-5, with TRBD2 matching over 14 bases. The receptor was derived from a man younger than 35 in good health and CMV-seropositive. The CDR3 coding sequence is TGCGCCAGCAGCACGGGACTAGCGGGGGAAGAGACCCAGTACTTC. It translates to CASSTGLAGEETQYF.